A selection of T cell receptor beta chains follows, all from one sample in a study of CD8 T cells in ankylosing spondylitis. TCRdb re-called the 5' RACE reads through MiXCR, storing one row per CDR3 protein. The sample includes around 770,000 distinct CDR3 sequences, around 19% of them seen just once. The sequencing input was blood, either unsorted or a sorted T cell fraction (not recorded which). Receptors originate from a male donor with ankylosing spondylitis. Both conserved end residues are part of each CDR3. Each record gives: V gene, clone size, J gene, D gene, CDR3 protein, CDR3 DNA. A D gene is named only where the DNA matches it firmly. Clone size, where shown, is once, few, many, or a class for clones that have expanded.

TRBV29-1	NA	TRBJ2-7	NA	CSSRSGYEQYF	TGCAGCTCCCGTTCGGGCTACGAGCAGTACTTC
TRBV7-3	NA	TRBJ2-2	TRBD2	CATVPGRGDDGELFF	TGTGCCACCGTACCGGGGCGGGGGGATGACGGGGAGCTGTTTTTT
TRBV12-3/TRBV12-4	NA	TRBJ2-3	NA	CASSVGPRRYF	TGTGCCAGCTCAGTAGGGCCCCGGAGGTATTTT
TRBV4-1	NA	TRBJ1-2	TRBD1	CASSHDGTGGTYGYTF	TGCGCCAGCAGCCATGACGGGACAGGGGGCACCTATGGCTACACCTTC
TRBV12-3/TRBV12-4	NA	TRBJ1-2	TRBD1	CASSRTGDAYGYTF	TGTGCCAGCAGTCGGACAGGGGACGCCTATGGCTACACCTTC
TRBV7-9	NA	TRBJ2-7	NA	CASSPIRGRDEQYF	TGTGCCAGCAGCCCGATTAGGGGGAGGGACGAGCAGTACTTC
TRBV4-3	NA	TRBJ2-7	NA	CASSQEVEGLYSYEQYF	TGCGCCAGCAGCCAAGAAGTGGAGGGCCTATACTCCTACGAGCAGTACTTC
TRBV12-3/TRBV12-4	many	TRBJ2-5	TRBD1	CASSLNPTGAQETQYF	TGTGCCAGCAGTTTGAACCCCACAGGGGCTCAAGAGACCCAGTACTTC
TRBV20-1	few	TRBJ2-1	NA	CSASQGGVGINEQFF	TGCAGTGCTAGCCAAGGGGGGGTCGGTATCAATGAGCAGTTCTTC
TRBV5-1	NA	TRBJ1-6	TRBD1	CASSLAQGDSPLHF	TGCGCCAGCAGCTTGGCTCAGGGGGATTCACCCCTCCACTTT
TRBV20-1	NA	TRBJ2-3	NA	CSARGGGGQTDTQYF	TGCAGTGCTAGAGGTGGGGGGGGGCAAACAGATACGCAGTATTTT
TRBV20-1	few	TRBJ2-1	TRBD1	CSASPRDRGREQFF	TGCAGTGCTAGTCCCCGGGACAGGGGGCGGGAGCAGTTCTTC
TRBV4-3	NA	TRBJ2-2	NA	CASRVDANTGELFF	TGCGCCAGCAGGGTCGACGCGAACACCGGGGAGCTGTTTTTT
TRBV20-1	NA	TRBJ2-1	NA	CSAREGHLWVF	TGCAGTGCTAGAGAGGGACATCTGTGGGTCTTC
TRBV11-2	once	TRBJ1-5	NA	CASSLESGAWSNQPQHF	TGTGCCAGCAGCTTAGAGTCCGGGGCTTGGAGCAATCAGCCCCAGCATTTT
TRBV5-1	few	TRBJ2-1	NA	CASSRLPIGYNEQFF	TGCGCCAGCAGCCGACTACCTATAGGCTACAATGAGCAGTTCTTC
TRBV12-3/TRBV12-4	many	TRBJ1-2	NA	CASSLAGAGYGYTF	TGTGCCAGCAGTTTAGCAGGAGCAGGATATGGCTACACCTTC
TRBV5-1	few	TRBJ1-4	TRBD1	CASSRRGQATNEKLFF	TGCGCCAGCAGTCGCAGGGGGCAGGCGACTAATGAAAAACTGTTTTTT
TRBV12-3/TRBV12-4	NA	TRBJ1-1	NA	CASSPTPGRTEAFF	TGTGCCAGCAGCCCCACCCCCGGACGCACTGAAGCTTTCTTT
TRBV27	few	TRBJ2-3	TRBD1	CASSSRTGPGGTDTQYF	TGTGCCAGCAGTTCAAGGACAGGGCCAGGGGGCACAGATACGCAGTATTTT
TRBV29-1	few	TRBJ1-5	TRBD1	CSVETGGGQPQHF	TGCAGCGTTGAGACAGGGGGCGGTCAGCCCCAGCATTTT
TRBV2	NA	TRBJ2-5	TRBD1	CASSATGGWTQYF	TGTGCCAGCAGTGCCACAGGGGGCTGGACCCAGTACTTC
TRBV12-3/TRBV12-4	NA	TRBJ2-3	TRBD2	CACSLARLAGGFGTDTQYF	TGTGCCTGCAGTTTAGCGCGCCTAGCGGGGGGGTTTGGCACAGATACGCAGTATTTT
TRBV20-1	NA	TRBJ2-1	TRBD2	CSARGSLAGAHNEQFF	TGCAGTGCTAGAGGATCCCTAGCGGGGGCCCACAATGAGCAGTTCTTC
TRBV27	few	TRBJ2-3	TRBD2	CASSFLAGVTQYF	TGTGCCAGCAGTTTCCTAGCGGGAGTAACGCAGTATTTT
TRBV7-8	few	TRBJ1-3	TRBD1	CASRGQGPWGKNTIYF	TGTGCCAGCAGAGGACAGGGACCCTGGGGTAAAAACACCATATATTTT
TRBV10-3	many	TRBJ2-7	TRBD2	CAISEPGLAGGYEQYF	TGTGCCATCAGTGAGCCAGGACTAGCGGGGGGGTACGAGCAGTACTTC